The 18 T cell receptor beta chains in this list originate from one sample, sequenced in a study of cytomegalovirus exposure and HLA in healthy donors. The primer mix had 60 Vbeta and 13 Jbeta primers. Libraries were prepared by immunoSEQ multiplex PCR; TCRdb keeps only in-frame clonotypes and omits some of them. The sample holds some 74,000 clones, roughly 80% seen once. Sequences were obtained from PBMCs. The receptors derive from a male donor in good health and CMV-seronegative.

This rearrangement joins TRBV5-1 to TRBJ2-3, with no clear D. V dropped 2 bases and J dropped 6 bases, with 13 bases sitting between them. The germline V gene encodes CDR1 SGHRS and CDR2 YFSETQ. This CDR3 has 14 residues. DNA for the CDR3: TGCGCCAGCAGCTTTAGGAGCCCCCCGGATACGCAGTATTTT. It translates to CASSFRSPPDTQYF.

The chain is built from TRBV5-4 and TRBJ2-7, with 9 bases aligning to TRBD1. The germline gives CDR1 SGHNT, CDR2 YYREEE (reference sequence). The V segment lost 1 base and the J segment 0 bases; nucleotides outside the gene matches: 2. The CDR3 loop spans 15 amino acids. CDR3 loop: CASSLLGQGSYEQYF. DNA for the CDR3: TGTGCCAGCAGCTTGTTGGGACAGGGCTCCTACGAGCAGTACTTC. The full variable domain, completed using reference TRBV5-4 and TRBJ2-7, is ETGVTQSPTHLIKTRGQQVTLRCSSQSGHNTVSWYQQALGQGPQFIFQYYREEENGRGNFPPRFSGLQFPNYSSELNVNALELDDSALYLCASSLLGQGSYEQYFGPGTRLTVT.

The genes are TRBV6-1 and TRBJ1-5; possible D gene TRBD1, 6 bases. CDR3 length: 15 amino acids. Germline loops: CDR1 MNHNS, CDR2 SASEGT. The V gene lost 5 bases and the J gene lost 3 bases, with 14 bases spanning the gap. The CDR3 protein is CASSSGGAPNQPQHF. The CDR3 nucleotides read TGTGCCAGCAGTTCTGGGGGCGCGCCCAATCAGCCCCAGCATTTT.

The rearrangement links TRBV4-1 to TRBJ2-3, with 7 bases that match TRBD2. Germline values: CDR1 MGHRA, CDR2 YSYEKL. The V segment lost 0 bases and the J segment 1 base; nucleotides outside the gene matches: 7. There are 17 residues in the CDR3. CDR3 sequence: CASSQDPSGKGTDTQYF. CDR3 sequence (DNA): TGCGCCAGCAGCCAAGACCCTAGCGGAAAGGGCACAGATACGCAGTATTTT.

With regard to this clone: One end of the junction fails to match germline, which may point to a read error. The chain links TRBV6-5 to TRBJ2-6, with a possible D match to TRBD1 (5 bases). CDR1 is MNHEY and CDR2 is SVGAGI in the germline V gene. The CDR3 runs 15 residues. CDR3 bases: TGTGCCAGCAGTTACCTCAGCTCTGGGGCCAACGCCCTGACTTTC. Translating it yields CASSYLSSGANALTF.

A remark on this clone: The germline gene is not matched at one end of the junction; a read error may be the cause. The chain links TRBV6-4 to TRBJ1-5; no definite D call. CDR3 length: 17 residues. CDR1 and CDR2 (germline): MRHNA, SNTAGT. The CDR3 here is CASSDPGKAFSNQPQNF. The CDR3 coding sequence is TGTGCCAGCAGTGACCCGGGGAAGGCGTTTAGCAATCAGCCCCAGAATTTT.

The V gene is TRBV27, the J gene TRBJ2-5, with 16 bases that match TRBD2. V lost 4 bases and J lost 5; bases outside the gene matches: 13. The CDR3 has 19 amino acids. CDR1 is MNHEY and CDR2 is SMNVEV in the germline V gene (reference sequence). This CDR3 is CASSSNSGTSGGVGETQYF. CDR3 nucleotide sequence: TGTGCCAGCAGTTCAAACTCAGGGACTAGCGGGGGGGTTGGTGAGACCCAGTACTTC.

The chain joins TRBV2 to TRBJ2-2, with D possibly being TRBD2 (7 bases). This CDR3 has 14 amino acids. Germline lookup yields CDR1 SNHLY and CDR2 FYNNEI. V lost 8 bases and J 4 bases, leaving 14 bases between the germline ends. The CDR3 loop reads CASGGAPVTGELFF. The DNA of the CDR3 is TGTGCCAGCGGGGGGGCGCCCGTCACCGGGGAGCTGTTTTTT.

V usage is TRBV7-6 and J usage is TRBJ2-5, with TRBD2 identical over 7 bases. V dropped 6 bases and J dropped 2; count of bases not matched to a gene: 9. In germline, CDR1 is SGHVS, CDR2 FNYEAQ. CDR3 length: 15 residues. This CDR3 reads CASRGGVDRQETQYF. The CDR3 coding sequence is TGTGCCAGCAGGGGAGGGGTAGACCGGCAAGAGACCCAGTACTTC.

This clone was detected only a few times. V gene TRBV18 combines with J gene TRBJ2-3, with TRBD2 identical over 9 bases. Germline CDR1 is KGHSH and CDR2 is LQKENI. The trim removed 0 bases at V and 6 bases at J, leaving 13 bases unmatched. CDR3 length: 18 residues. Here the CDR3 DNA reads TGTGCCAGCTCACCACCGGTAGCGGGAGACCCGAATTCGGATACGCAGTATTTT. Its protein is CASSPPVAGDPNSDTQYF. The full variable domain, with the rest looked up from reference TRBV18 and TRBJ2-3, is NAGVMQNPRHLVRRRGQEARLRCSPMKGHSHVYWYRQLPEEGLKFMVYLQKENIIDESGMPKERFSAEFPKEGPSILRIQQVVRGDSAAYFCASSPPVAGDPNSDTQYFGPGTRLTVL.

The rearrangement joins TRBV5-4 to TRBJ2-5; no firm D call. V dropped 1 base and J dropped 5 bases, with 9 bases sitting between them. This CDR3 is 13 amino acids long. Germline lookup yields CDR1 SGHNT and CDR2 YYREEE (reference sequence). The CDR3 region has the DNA TGTGCCAGCAGCTTGTTTGGTGCGGAGACCCAGTACTTC. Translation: CASSLFGAETQYF.

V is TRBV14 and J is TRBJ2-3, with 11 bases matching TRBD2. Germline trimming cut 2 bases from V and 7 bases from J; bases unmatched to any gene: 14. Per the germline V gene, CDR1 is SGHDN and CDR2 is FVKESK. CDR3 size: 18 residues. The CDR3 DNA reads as TGTGCCAGCAGCCAAAGCATTAGCGGGGGGGCCATTAGTAATACGCAGTATTTT. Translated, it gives CASSQSISGGAISNTQYF. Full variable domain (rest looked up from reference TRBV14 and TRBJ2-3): EAGVTQFPSHSVIEKGQTVTLRCDPISGHDNLYWYRRVMGKEIKFLLHFVKESKQDESGMPNNRFLAERTGGTYSTLKVQPAELEDSGVYFCASSQSISGGAISNTQYFGPGTRLTVL.

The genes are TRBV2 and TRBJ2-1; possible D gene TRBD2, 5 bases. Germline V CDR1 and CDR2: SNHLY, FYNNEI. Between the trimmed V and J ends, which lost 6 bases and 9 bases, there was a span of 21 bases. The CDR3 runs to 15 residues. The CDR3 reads CASSKLDKSILEQFF. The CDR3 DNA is TGTGCCAGCAGCAAACTAGACAAGTCTATTCTTGAGCAGTTCTTC.

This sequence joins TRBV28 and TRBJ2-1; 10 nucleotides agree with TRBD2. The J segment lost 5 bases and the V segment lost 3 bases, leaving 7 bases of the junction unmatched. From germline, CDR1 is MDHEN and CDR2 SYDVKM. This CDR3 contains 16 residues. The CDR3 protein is CASSFRLAGEHNEQFF. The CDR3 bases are TGTGCCAGCAGTTTTAGGCTAGCGGGAGAGCACAATGAGCAGTTCTTC.

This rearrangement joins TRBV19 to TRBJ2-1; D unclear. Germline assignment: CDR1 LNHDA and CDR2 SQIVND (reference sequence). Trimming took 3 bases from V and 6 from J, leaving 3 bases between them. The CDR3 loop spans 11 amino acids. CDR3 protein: CASSIINEQFF. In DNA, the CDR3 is TGTGCCAGTAGTATTATCAATGAGCAGTTCTTC.

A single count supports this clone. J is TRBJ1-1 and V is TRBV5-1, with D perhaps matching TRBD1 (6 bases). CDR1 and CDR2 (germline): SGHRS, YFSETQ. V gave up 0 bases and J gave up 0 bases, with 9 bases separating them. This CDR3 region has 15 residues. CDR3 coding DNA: TGCGCCAGCAGCTTGGGGACAGTCATGAACACTGAAGCTTTCTTT. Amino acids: CASSLGTVMNTEAFF.

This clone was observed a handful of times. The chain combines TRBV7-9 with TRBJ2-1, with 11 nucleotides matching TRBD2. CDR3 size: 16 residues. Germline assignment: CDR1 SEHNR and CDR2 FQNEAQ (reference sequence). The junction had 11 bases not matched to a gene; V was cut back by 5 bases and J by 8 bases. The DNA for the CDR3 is TGTGCCAGCAGCGGGTATAGCGGGAGGGCCGGGGATGAGCAGTTCTTC. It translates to CASSGYSGRAGDEQFF.

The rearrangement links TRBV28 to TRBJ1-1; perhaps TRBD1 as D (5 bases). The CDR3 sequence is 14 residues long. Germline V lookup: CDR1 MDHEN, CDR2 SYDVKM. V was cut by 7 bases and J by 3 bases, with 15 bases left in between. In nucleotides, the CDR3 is TGTGCCAGCACCCCGGTGGGAGGGGACACTGAAGCTTTCTTT. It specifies CASTPVGGDTEAFF.